What follows are 20 T cell receptor beta chains derived from one specimen sequenced in a study of blood T cell repertoires in COVID-19. Profiled with immunoSEQ multiplex PCR; TCRdb holds only in-frame clones, not every one. The sample includes some 250,000 clones, 70% to 90% of them seen just once. The sequenced sample consisted of PBMCs or T cells enriched from blood (not recorded which). The receptors derive from a woman between 50 and 59 years old who had recovered from COVID-19.

V is TRBV28 and J is TRBJ1-1; TRBD1 matches at 9 bases. Looked up from germline, CDR1 is MDHEN and CDR2 is SYDVKM. With 6 bases clipped from V and 11 bases from J, the junction kept 7 bases outside the gene matches. The CDR3 is 12 residues long. CDR3 loop: CASRKTGGEAFF. In nucleotides, the CDR3 is TGTGCCAGCAGAAAAACAGGGGGCGAGGCTTTCTTT.

The chain employs TRBV5-4 and TRBJ2-5; D unclear. V lost 5 bases, J lost 1 base, and 12 bases lay in between. The CDR3 runs to 14 residues. CDR1 is SGHNT and CDR2 is YYREEE in the germline V gene (reference sequence). The CDR3 DNA reads as TGTGCCAGCAGTTCTCCGGGTCTCCAAGAGACCCAGTACTTC. It translates to CASSSPGLQETQYF. The full variable domain, rest sourced from reference TRBV5-4 and TRBJ2-5, is ETGVTQSPTHLIKTRGQQVTLRCSSQSGHNTVSWYQQALGQGPQFIFQYYREEENGRGNFPPRFSGLQFPNYSSELNVNALELDDSALYLCASSSPGLQETQYFGPGTRLLVL.

This chain connects TRBV3-1 (or the pseudogene TRBV3-2) to TRBJ2-7, with 7 bases lining up with TRBD1. The CDR3 covers 15 residues. Germline CDR1 LGHDT, CDR2 YNNKEL (reference sequence). V shed 2 bases and J 4 bases; nucleotides not matched to a gene: 8. CDR3 loop: CASSQPDRAGYEQYF. The CDR3, as DNA: TGTGCCAGCAGCCAACCCGACAGGGCAGGTTACGAGCAGTACTTC.

The chain couples TRBV28 to TRBJ2-3; 12 bases are a match to TRBD2. V shed 7 bases, J shed 4 bases, and the junction held 6 bases outside the gene matches. CDR3 size: 15 residues. Per germline, CDR1 MDHEN and CDR2 SYDVKM. In nucleotides, the CDR3 is TGTGCCAGCACTAGCGGGAGGGCCTTGGCAGATACGCAGTATTTT. Encoded protein: CASTSGRALADTQYF.

The chain combines TRBV7-9 with TRBJ2-7; possible D gene TRBD1, 6 bases. Germline values: CDR1 SEHNR, CDR2 FQNEAQ (reference sequence). CDR3 length: 15 residues. V was trimmed by 3 bases and J by 2 bases, leaving 14 bases between them. CDR3 sequence reads: CASSFDPAGAYEQYF. CDR3 DNA sequence: TGTGCCAGCAGCTTCGACCCGGCAGGGGCCTACGAGCAGTACTTC.

This chain joins TRBV6-5 and TRBJ1-1; a possible D gene is TRBD1 (5 bases). The V and J ends lost 11 bases and 4 bases respectively, with 23 bases between them. Germline CDR1 and CDR2: MNHEY and SVGAGI. The CDR3 loop spans 15 amino acids. The CDR3 region is CASSGVAVGSTEAFF. The CDR3 nucleotides are TGTGCCTCCTCGGGGGTCGCAGTCGGCTCCACTGAAGCTTTCTTT.

This chain uses TRBV7-8 with TRBJ2-3; tentative D call: TRBD2 (5 bases). V lost 5 bases to trimming and J lost 5 bases, with 17 bases between them. The CDR3 totals 15 residues. Germline CDR1 is SGHVS and CDR2 is FQNEAQ. The CDR3: CASSLSLGGGDTQYF. The CDR3 bases are TGTGCCAGCAGCCTAAGTCTCGGTGGAGGAGATACGCAGTATTTT.

The chain employs TRBV4-1 and TRBJ2-1, with 10 bases aligning to TRBD2. The V segment lost 1 base and the J segment 8 bases; nucleotides outside the gene matches: 8. The CDR3 covers 16 residues. Germline CDR1 MGHRA, CDR2 YSYEKL. The CDR3 bases are TGCGCCAGCAGCCAAGGGACAGCGGGAGGGCGATATGAGCAGTTCTTC. Translation gives CASSQGTAGGRYEQFF.

This chain connects TRBV18 to TRBJ2-6; tentative D call: TRBD1 (6 bases). V lost 2 bases, J lost 1 base, and 6 bases lay in between. The germline V gene has CDR1 KGHSH and CDR2 LQKENI. This CDR3 comprises 15 residues. The CDR3 here is CASSPTGSGANVLTF. CDR3 sequence (DNA): TGTGCCAGCTCACCAACAGGGTCTGGGGCCAACGTCCTGACTTTC.

The chain couples TRBV3-1 (or the pseudogene TRBV3-2) to TRBJ2-7; 9 bases are a match to TRBD1. The CDR3 has 15 residues. Trimming took 0 bases from V and 3 from J; bases not matched to a gene: 3. Germline CDR1 LGHDT, CDR2 YNNKEL (reference sequence). The CDR3 sequence is CASSQEDRGDYEQYF. DNA of the CDR3: TGTGCCAGCAGCCAAGAAGACAGGGGGGACTACGAGCAGTACTTC.

The V gene is TRBV7-2, the J gene TRBJ2-1; 15 bases align to TRBD2. Trimming at V came to 5 bases and at J to 9 bases, leaving 2 bases not matched to a gene. The germline V gene has CDR1 SGHTA and CDR2 FQGNSA. The CDR3 loop spans 14 amino acids. CDR3 bases: TGTGCCAGCAGCCTGGGACTAGCGGGAGGTGAGCAGTTCTTC. Protein: CASSLGLAGGEQFF. Drawing the rest from reference TRBV7-2 and TRBJ2-1, the complete variable domain is GAGVSQSPSNKVTEKGKDVELRCDPISGHTALYWYRQSLGQGLEFLIYFQGNSAPDKSGLPSDRFSAERTGGSVSTLTIQRTQQEDSAVYLCASSLGLAGGEQFFGPGTRLTVL.

V and J are TRBV27 and TRBJ2-3; 8 nucleotides match TRBD2. V trimming: 8 bases; J trimming: 5 bases; junction bases outside the gene matches: 9. In germline, CDR1 is MNHEY, CDR2 SMNVEV (reference sequence). The CDR3 length is 14 residues. The CDR3 nucleotides are TGTGCCAGCGGGGCTCGGGGGGGCCGAGATACGCAGTATTTT. It specifies CASGARGGRDTQYF.

The gene calls are TRBV7-2 and TRBJ2-1; 10 bases match TRBD1. With 3 bases clipped from V and 9 bases from J, the junction kept 8 bases outside the gene matches. The CDR3 extends over 15 amino acids. Germline V CDR1 and CDR2: SGHTA, FQGNSA. The CDR3 nucleotides are TGTGCCAGCAGCTTGTGGGACAGGGGTTCTCTTGAGCAGTTCTTC. Protein sequence: CASSLWDRGSLEQFF.

This sequence joins TRBV5-4 and TRBJ1-4; 9 positions match TRBD1. The germline gives CDR1 SGHNT, CDR2 YYREEE (reference sequence). The junction had 12 bases not matched to a gene; V was cut back by 5 bases and J by 4 bases. The CDR3 loop spans 17 amino acids. CDR3 in amino acids: CASSPGTGRGNNEKLFF. The DNA of the CDR3 is TGTGCCAGCAGTCCCGGGACAGGGAGGGGGAATAATGAAAAACTGTTTTTT.

This clone occurred once. This sequence joins TRBV27 and TRBJ2-1; 7 positions match TRBD2. The ends lost 6 bases at V and 6 bases at J; junction bases unmatched: 2. Germline V gene lookup returns CDR1 MNHEY and CDR2 SMNVEV (reference sequence). The CDR3 runs 12 residues. This chain's CDR3 is CASSRGGNEQFF. CDR3 in DNA: TGTGCCAGCAGCCGCGGGGGCAATGAGCAGTTCTTC.

This sequence joins TRBV5-5 and TRBJ2-1; 10 bases match TRBD2. V shed 3 bases, J shed 3 bases, and the junction held 9 bases outside the gene matches. CDR3 size: 17 residues. CDR1 and CDR2 from the germline V gene are SGHKS and YYEKEE (reference sequence). CDR3 in amino acids: CASSSPLSGRHYNEQFF. The CDR3 region has the DNA TGTGCCAGCAGCTCGCCCCTTAGCGGGAGGCACTACAATGAGCAGTTCTTC.

The rearrangement joins TRBV10-1 to TRBJ1-6; no reliable D call. Germline CDR1 is WNHNN and CDR2 is SYGVQD (reference sequence). Trimming cost V 3 bases and J 4 bases, with 7 bases left between them. CDR3 size: 14 residues. This chain's CDR3 is CASSDGVYNSPLHF. Here the CDR3 DNA reads TGCGCCAGCAGTGACGGAGTGTATAATTCACCCCTCCACTTT.

The genes are TRBV18 and TRBJ2-7; TRBD2 agrees at 12 bases. The CDR3 covers 14 residues. CDR1 and CDR2 (germline): KGHSH, LQKENI. V gave up 6 bases and J gave up 5 bases; unmatched junction bases: 5. CDR3 coding DNA: TGTGCCAGCTCCCCTAGCGGGAGGGTAGACGAGCAGTACTTC. Its protein is CASSPSGRVDEQYF.

CDR3 protein: CASTSGGLAVNEQFF. The CDR3 DNA reads TGTGCCAGTACCTCAGGGGGACTAGCAGTCAATGAGCAGTTCTTC. The rearrangement joins TRBV19 to TRBJ2-1, with 9 positions matching TRBD2. This CDR3 is built from 15 residues. Germline CDR1 reads LNHDA; CDR2 reads SQIVND (reference sequence). The junction had 10 bases not matched to a gene; V was cut back by 7 bases and J by 6 bases. The complete variable domain, with remaining parts taken from reference TRBV19 and TRBJ2-1, reads DGGITQSPKYLFRKEGQNVTLSCEQNLNHDAMYWYRQDPGQGLRLIYYSQIVNDFQKGDIAEGYSVSREKKESFPLTVTSAQKNPTAFYLCASTSGGLAVNEQFFGPGTRLTVL.

The rearrangement uses TRBV2 and TRBJ2-7; D is unclear. CDR1 and CDR2 from the germline V gene are SNHLY and FYNNEI. Trimming stripped 1 base from V and 6 bases from J, with 10 bases between. This CDR3 has 13 residues. Here the CDR3 reads CASSEDPSGEQYF. CDR3 nucleotide sequence: TGTGCCAGCAGTGAAGATCCCTCCGGCGAGCAGTACTTC.